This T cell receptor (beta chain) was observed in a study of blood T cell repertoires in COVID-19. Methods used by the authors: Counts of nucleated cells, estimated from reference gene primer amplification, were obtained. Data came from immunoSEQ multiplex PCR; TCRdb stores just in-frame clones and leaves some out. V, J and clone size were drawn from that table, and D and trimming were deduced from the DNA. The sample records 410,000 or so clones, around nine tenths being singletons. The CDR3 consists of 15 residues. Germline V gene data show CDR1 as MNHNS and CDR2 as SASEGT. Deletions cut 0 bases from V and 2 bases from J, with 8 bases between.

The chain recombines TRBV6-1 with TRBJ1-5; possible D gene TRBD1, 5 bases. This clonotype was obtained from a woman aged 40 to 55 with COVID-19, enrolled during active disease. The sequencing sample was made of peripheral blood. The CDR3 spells CASSEARRGNQPQHF. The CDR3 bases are TGTGCCAGCAGTGAAGCGCGCAGGGGCAATCAGCCCCAGCATTTT.